The subject of this entry is one T cell receptor (beta chain). This record belongs to a study of cytomegalovirus exposure and HLA in healthy donors. The CDR3 consists of 16 residues. 13 Jbeta primers and 60 Vbeta primers were used for the PCR. TCRdb keeps only in-frame clones here, not all; method: immunoSEQ multiplex PCR. The sample shows a few hundred thousand clones, 60% to 80% of them seen only once. Sequencing input: PBMCs. The source is a young man in good health and CMV-seronegative. The chain links TRBV21-1 to TRBJ1-5; the D call in the table, TRBD1, was not verified against the DNA. TRBV21-1 is termed a pseudogene. For the CDR3, the DNA is TGTGCCAGCAGCAAAAGGACAGCCGATAGCAATCAGCCCCAGCATTTT. Residues: CASSKRTADSNQPQHF.